Following are 8 T cell receptor beta chains from one sample sequenced in a study of blood T cells in healthy people across ages. Primers used in a second PCR of roughly 7 to 12 cycles were a sample-barcoded 5' primer and a J-beta primer mix. In TCRdb, the 5' RACE reads were re-called with MiXCR into one record per CDR3 protein. The sample lists about 680,000 distinct CDR3 sequences; approximately 49% were seen once. The specimen was blood. Every receptor here comes from a woman in her sixties in good health.

Turning to this clonotype: Germline and junction disagree at one end, which may indicate a read error. The rearrangement joins TRBV5-1 to TRBJ1-4, with TRBD1 as a possible D gene (5 bases). CDR1 and CDR2 from the germline V gene are SGHRS and YFSETQ. The CDR3 spans 14 residues. DNA for the CDR3: TGTGCCAGCAGCAAGGGACCGACTAATGAAAAACTGTTTTTT. This translates into CASSKGPTNEKLFF.

CDR3 loop: CASSLDRAGGGETQYF. The CDR3 nucleotides read TGTGCCAGCAGTTTAGATCGGGCGGGAGGTGGAGAGACCCAGTACTTC. This chain links TRBV27 with TRBJ2-5, with 8 nucleotides matching TRBD2. The CDR3 is 16 amino acids. From germline, CDR1 is MNHEY and CDR2 SMNVEV (reference sequence). The junction had 9 bases not matched to a gene; V was cut back by 2 bases and J by 4 bases.

This chain uses TRBV7-2 with TRBJ2-3; TRBD2 agrees at 10 bases. Trimming removed 1 base from V and 3 bases from J; junction bases left unmatched: 4. The CDR3 covers 16 residues. The germline V gene encodes CDR1 SGHTA and CDR2 FQGNSA. The CDR3 here is CASSLVSSGRTDTQYF. The CDR3 bases are TGTGCCAGCAGCTTAGTTTCTAGCGGGAGAACAGATACGCAGTATTTT.

This chain links TRBV6-6 with TRBJ2-4; D is perhaps TRBD1 or TRBD2 (5 bases each). The CDR3 is 14 amino acids. Trimming stripped 7 bases from V and 5 bases from J, with 15 bases between. Germline V gene lookup returns CDR1 MNHNY and CDR2 SVGAGI (reference sequence). The CDR3 is CASTPWDGENIQYF. Here the CDR3 DNA reads TGTGCCAGCACCCCCTGGGACGGAGAAAACATTCAGTACTTC.

Only a few counts were recorded for this clonotype. The chain recombines TRBV20-1 with TRBJ2-4; D gene uncertain. The J call could be wrong; TRBJ2-7 is a better fit for the DNA end. Germline V lookup: CDR1 DFQATT, CDR2 SNEGSKA (reference sequence). The CDR3 sequence is 12 residues long. CDR3 sequence: CSAGPLNYEQYF. In nucleotides, the CDR3 is TGCAGTGCGGGTCCACTAAATTACGAGCAGTACTTC.

The V call is TRBV12-3 or TRBV12-4, the J call TRBJ2-6, with D hard to call. This CDR3 is built from 15 residues. V lost 5 bases to trimming and J lost 0 bases, with 8 bases between them. CDR3 sequence (DNA): TGTGCCAGCAGTGCAAGAGTCTCTGGGGCCAACGTCCTGACTTTC. This codes for CASSARVSGANVLTF.

This clonotype was detected a few times. The genes are TRBV7-2 and TRBJ1-2; the D gene is possibly TRBD1 (5 bases). Trimming removed 7 bases at V and 5 bases at J, with 17 bases between. The CDR3 has 14 amino acids. Per germline, CDR1 SGHTA and CDR2 FQGNSA. DNA for the CDR3: TGTGCCAGCACCTCGACCCGGGGGACGTATGGCTACACCTTC. It encodes CASTSTRGTYGYTF.

V gene TRBV11-2 combines with J gene TRBJ2-5; a possible D gene is TRBD1 (6 bases). Trimming stripped 2 bases from V and 3 bases from J, with 13 bases between. CDR1 is SGHAT, CDR2 FQNNGV, per germline. The CDR3 extends over 15 amino acids. CDR3 region: CASSLLWSGEETQYF. The CDR3 DNA reads TGTGCCAGCAGCTTACTATGGTCAGGGGAAGAGACCCAGTACTTC.